The T cell receptor beta chain described here comes from a study of shared clonotypes between healthy human individuals. TCRdb's copy holds only in-frame clones and misses some; the assay was immunoSEQ multiplex PCR. The profile shows about 380,000 clones, 90% to 97% of them singletons. Deletions cut 0 bases from V and 6 bases from J, with 11 bases between. The germline V gene has CDR1 ENHRY and CDR2 SYGVKD. This CDR3 contains 14 residues. The sequenced sample consisted of memory CD8+ T cells sorted from blood. The subset: CD45RO+ cells pooled with CCR7-negative TemRA cells. The receptor comes from a young man in good health. V gene TRBV10-3 combines with J gene TRBJ1-1; D is possibly TRBD1 (5 bases). CDR3 region: CAISESAGSAEAFF. In DNA form, the CDR3 reads TGTGCCATCAGTGAGTCCGCAGGGAGCGCTGAAGCTTTCTTT.